The rows below give T cell receptor beta chains drawn from one sample of a study of OX40 agonist ivuxolimab in advanced cancers. The method was immunoSEQ multiplex PCR; TCRdb's version includes in-frame clones alone and lacks a portion of them. This sample carries some 64,000 clones, approximately 92% of them seen once, and the ten largest clones take about 0.66%. The sample in question was CD4+ or CD8+ T cells sorted from blood, obtained in a trial of the OX40 agonist ivuxolimab. All receptors come from an adult with an advanced solid tumor such as melanoma, head and neck, liver or kidney cancer. Both conserved end residues are part of each CDR3. The order of the fields is CDR3 DNA, CDR3 protein, D gene, clone size, V gene, J gene. D genes are given only for firm matches. Size is omitted from some rows. Given values are once, few, many or a class for expanded clones.

DNA: TGTGCCAGCAGTTTTTTGGGATATGGCTACACCTTC
CDR3: CASSFLGYGYTF
D: -
size: -
V: TRBV27
J: TRBJ1-2

DNA: TGTGCCAGCAGCCAAGGTGAAGGAGGGCGATCACCCCTCCACTTT
CDR3: CASSQGEGGRSPLHF
D: -
size: -
V: TRBV14
J: TRBJ1-6

DNA: TGTGCCAGCAGCCGACAGGGGCAAGATACGCAGTATTTT
CDR3: CASSRQGQDTQYF
D: TRBD1
size: -
V: TRBV7-3
J: TRBJ2-3

DNA: TGCGCCAGCAGCCAAGATCTGGAGGACCTTAGCTCCTACGAGCAGTACTTC
CDR3: CASSQDLEDLSSYEQYF
D: -
size: -
V: TRBV4-1
J: TRBJ2-7

DNA: TGCGCCAGCAGCCAAGACCCGGGACAGGGGGCGAGGGGCTACACCTTC
CDR3: CASSQDPGQGARGYTF
D: TRBD1
size: -
V: TRBV4-1
J: TRBJ1-2

DNA: TGCGCCAGCACTCCCGGGACACTCTTCTACGAGCAGTACTTC
CDR3: CASTPGTLFYEQYF
D: -
size: -
V: TRBV10-1
J: TRBJ2-7

DNA: TGTGCCAGCAGCTTAAGATATCGATCGGGGAATAGAACTAATGAAAAACTGTTTTTT
CDR3: CASSLRYRSGNRTNEKLFF
D: -
size: -
V: TRBV7-9
J: TRBJ1-4

DNA: TGTGCCAGCAGCCCTCGGGGGGGGCCGAACACCGGGGAGCTGTTTTTT
CDR3: CASSPRGGPNTGELFF
D: TRBD2
size: -
V: TRBV7-6
J: TRBJ2-2

DNA: TGCGCCAGCAGCCAAGATGAGGCGGCCTCCTACGAGCAGTACTTC
CDR3: CASSQDEAASYEQYF
D: -
size: -
V: TRBV4-3
J: TRBJ2-7

DNA: TGTGCCAGCAGTGAGGTCAACCTCTCCTACGAGCAGTACTTC
CDR3: CASSEVNLSYEQYF
D: -
size: -
V: TRBV6-1
J: TRBJ2-7

DNA: TGTGCCAGCAGCTTTAGCACAGATACGCAGTATTTT
CDR3: CASSFSTDTQYF
D: -
size: -
V: TRBV11-2
J: TRBJ2-3

DNA: TGTGCCAGCAGTGAAAACAGGGGGCGGAGGTACGAGCAGTACTTC
CDR3: CASSENRGRRYEQYF
D: TRBD1
size: once
V: TRBV2
J: TRBJ2-7

DNA: TGTGCCAGCAGCTTGCCAGGGCTGAACACCGGGGAGCTGTTTTTT
CDR3: CASSLPGLNTGELFF
D: -
size: -
V: TRBV5-8
J: TRBJ2-2